This T cell receptor beta chain emerged from a study of cytomegalovirus exposure and HLA in healthy donors. Study-wide background: An earlier analysis found some 100 million unique TCR beta sequences from 200 million or so T cells.

PCR used 60 Vbeta primers and 13 Jbeta primers. Using immunoSEQ multiplex PCR, the repertoire was profiled, and TCRdb retains in-frame clones only, with some absent. The table has tens of thousands of clones, 60% to 80% seen once. The TCR sequence derives from a man aged 25 to 40 in good health and CMV-seronegative. The sequencing input was PBMCs.

In DNA, the CDR3 is TGTGCCAGCAGCCTCAGGGTGAACACTGAAGCTTTCTTT. Residues: CASSLRVNTEAFF. The rearrangement joins TRBV5-5 to TRBJ1-1, with D possibly TRBD1 on 5 matching bases. There are 13 residues in the CDR3. Germline V CDR1 and CDR2: SGHKS, YYEKEE (reference sequence). Between the trimmed V and J ends, which lost 4 bases and 0 bases, there was a span of 7 bases. Using reference TRBV5-5 and TRBJ1-1 for the parts outside the CDR3, the full variable domain is DAGVTQSPTHLIKTRGQQVTLRCSPISGHKSVSWYQQVLGQGPQFIFQYYEKEERGRGNFPDRFSARQFPNYSSELNVNALLLGDSALYLCASSLRVNTEAFFGQGTRLTVV.